These 7 T cell receptor beta chains share one sample of origin, sequenced in a study of preoperative IRX-2 immunotherapy in early breast cancer. Treatment meaning: preoperative locoregional IRX-2 cytokine immunotherapy. The protocol was immunoSEQ multiplex PCR, while the TCRdb copy is restricted to in-frame clones and leaves out a portion. Of 30,000 or so clones detected, 90% appear once; the ten largest clones hold approximately 9.9%. Sample collection occurred from a patient treated with IRX-2 immunotherapy. All receptors derive from a human donor with breast cancer.

This clone was recorded only once. This chain connects TRBV6-4 to TRBJ1-1, with a weak D call TRBD1 (6 bases). CDR3 size: 15 residues. V was pared by 6 bases and J by 1 base, with 15 bases between. Germline V gene sequence: CDR1 MRHNA, CDR2 SNTAGT. CDR3 nucleotide sequence: TGTGCCAGCAGAAAAGAACCGACAGGGAACACTGAAGCTTTCTTT. Residues: CASRKEPTGNTEAFF.

This chain uses TRBV5-6 with TRBJ1-2; tentatively, D is TRBD1 (6 bases). Germline V gene lookup returns CDR1 SGHDT and CDR2 YYEEEE. V lost 0 bases and J lost 1, with 16 bases in between. CDR3 length: 17 residues. CDR3 loop: CASSLERTAVGNYGYTF. As DNA, the CDR3 is TGTGCCAGCAGCTTGGAAAGGACAGCGGTCGGTAACTATGGCTACACCTTC.

V is TRBV5-1 and J is TRBJ2-7, with 7 bases identical to TRBD2. V was clipped by 0 bases and J by 3 bases; unmatched bases: 6. From germline, CDR1 is SGHRS and CDR2 YFSETQ. The CDR3 is made up of 15 amino acids. The DNA for the CDR3 is TGCGCCAGCAGCTTGGGTGGCGGGGGTCTCTACGAGCAGTACTTC. Amino acids: CASSLGGGGLYEQYF.

This chain uses TRBV4-1 with TRBJ1-1; a weak D match, TRBD1 (6 bases). V was shortened by 0 bases and J by 6 bases, with 11 bases between the two germline ends. The CDR3 length is 14 residues. From germline, CDR1 is MGHRA and CDR2 YSYEKL. DNA of the CDR3: TGCGCCAGCAGCCAAGATCCAGGGGCCCCTGAAGCTTTCTTT. This codes for CASSQDPGAPEAFF.

The V call is TRBV19, the J call TRBJ1-1, with D unclear. CDR1 and CDR2 from the germline V gene are LNHDA and SQIVND (reference sequence). Trimming cost V 3 bases and J 3 bases, with 11 bases left between them. The CDR3 spans 14 residues. The CDR3 coding sequence is TGTGCCAGTAGTATTTGGGGTCTGGACACTGAAGCTTTCTTT. Its protein product is CASSIWGLDTEAFF.

The chain has TRBV7-9 and TRBJ2-7; 10 nucleotides line up with TRBD2. This CDR3 contains 17 residues. The junction had 13 bases not matched to a gene; V was cut back by 5 bases and J by 3 bases. The germline V gene encodes CDR1 SEHNR and CDR2 FQNEAQ (reference sequence). The CDR3 is CASSHRGTSGIDYEQYF. CDR3 DNA sequence: TGTGCCAGCAGCCATAGAGGCACTAGCGGGATTGACTACGAGCAGTACTTC.

The CDR3 region has the DNA TGTGCCAGCAGACAGACAGGCTCTCTCTCCGAGCAGTACTTC. It encodes CASRQTGSLSEQYF. The chain employs TRBV6-5 and TRBJ2-7; the D gene is possibly TRBD1 (6 bases). CDR1 MNHEY and CDR2 SVGAGI come from the germline V gene. V lost 6 bases to trimming and J lost 6 bases, with 18 bases between them. This CDR3 is 14 amino acids long.